A selection of T cell receptor beta chains follows, all from one sample in a study of CD8+ T cells in alopecia areata. Profiled with immunoSEQ multiplex PCR; TCRdb holds only in-frame clones, not every one. The sample lists some 200,000 clones, about 60% occurring once. Specimen: CD8+ T cells sorted from blood, collected at week 24, from a patient treated with tofacitinib. Receptors were obtained from a human donor with alopecia areata. CDR3s include the opening cysteine and the closing phenylalanine or tryptophan. Each record gives: D gene, J gene, clone size, V gene, CDR3 length, CDR3 protein, CDR3 DNA. D genes are given only for firm matches. For some rows the clone size is stated as once, few or many, or as a class when expanded; others skip it.

D gene: .; J gene: TRBJ1-2; clone size: few; V gene: TRBV10-3; CDR3 length: 13; CDR3 protein: CAIRAGSGYGYTF; CDR3 DNA: TGTGCCATCAGGGCAGGGAGCGGCTATGGCTACACCTTC
D gene: .; J gene: TRBJ2-3; clone size: once; V gene: TRBV9; CDR3 length: 13; CDR3 protein: CASSGTSTDTQYF; CDR3 DNA: TGTGCCAGCAGCGGTACCAGCACAGATACGCAGTATTTT
D gene: .; J gene: TRBJ1-3; clone size: .; V gene: TRBV29-1; CDR3 length: 13; CDR3 protein: CSVESRSGNTIYF; CDR3 DNA: TGCAGCGTTGAGAGTAGATCTGGAAACACCATATATTTT
D gene: .; J gene: TRBJ1-1; clone size: .; V gene: TRBV5-1; CDR3 length: 14; CDR3 protein: CASRSGTMNTEAFF; CDR3 DNA: TGCGCCAGCAGATCTGGAACCATGAACACTGAAGCTTTCTTT
D gene: .; J gene: TRBJ1-2; clone size: few; V gene: TRBV6-1; CDR3 length: 17; CDR3 protein: CASSEGPPGAGNYGYTF; CDR3 DNA: TGTGCCAGCAGTGAAGGACCCCCGGGGGCGGGTAACTATGGCTACACCTTC
D gene: TRBD2; J gene: TRBJ2-3; clone size: few; V gene: TRBV13; CDR3 length: 15; CDR3 protein: CASRGLSGGLDTQYF; CDR3 DNA: TGTGCCAGCAGGGGGCTGAGCGGGGGGTTGGATACGCAGTATTTT
D gene: TRBD1; J gene: TRBJ2-2; clone size: .; V gene: TRBV7-9; CDR3 length: 15; CDR3 protein: CASSPDRVHTGELFF; CDR3 DNA: TGTGCCAGCAGCCCAGACAGGGTCCACACCGGGGAGCTGTTTTTT
D gene: TRBD2; J gene: TRBJ2-1; clone size: .; V gene: TRBV10-2; CDR3 length: 14; CDR3 protein: CASRAGTSANEQFF; CDR3 DNA: TGCGCCAGCAGGGCCGGGACTAGCGCTAATGAGCAGTTCTTC
D gene: .; J gene: TRBJ2-1; clone size: .; V gene: TRBV4-1; CDR3 length: 19; CDR3 protein: CASSQLSMPTPSSYNEQFF; CDR3 DNA: TGCGCCAGCAGCCAATTGAGTATGCCGACCCCGAGCTCCTACAATGAGCAGTTCTTC
D gene: TRBD1; J gene: TRBJ1-2; clone size: .; V gene: TRBV30; CDR3 length: 14; CDR3 protein: CAWSVWDRVYGYTF; CDR3 DNA: TGTGCCTGGAGTGTATGGGACAGGGTGTATGGCTACACCTTC
D gene: .; J gene: TRBJ2-1; clone size: once; V gene: TRBV9; CDR3 length: 16; CDR3 protein: CASSTRPGYNYNEQFF; CDR3 DNA: TGTGCCAGCAGCACCCGGCCCGGTTATAACTACAATGAGCAGTTCTTC
D gene: TRBD2; J gene: TRBJ2-3; clone size: .; V gene: TRBV6-5; CDR3 length: 15; CDR3 protein: CASSPTSGGTYTQYF; CDR3 DNA: TGTGCCAGCAGCCCTACTAGCGGGGGGACCTATACGCAGTATTTT
D gene: TRBD1; J gene: TRBJ1-1; clone size: .; V gene: TRBV13; CDR3 length: 14; CDR3 protein: CASSLVLQGAEAFF; CDR3 DNA: TGTGCCAGCAGCTTAGTCCTGCAGGGGGCGGAAGCTTTCTTT
D gene: .; J gene: TRBJ1-2; clone size: .; V gene: TRBV19; CDR3 length: 12; CDR3 protein: CASSVQGHGYTF; CDR3 DNA: TGTGCCAGTAGTGTACAGGGCCATGGCTACACCTTC
D gene: .; J gene: TRBJ2-3; clone size: few; V gene: TRBV12-5; CDR3 length: 13; CDR3 protein: CASVGASTDTQYF; CDR3 DNA: TGTGCTAGTGTAGGTGCGAGTACAGATACGCAGTATTTT
D gene: TRBD1; J gene: TRBJ2-5; clone size: once; V gene: TRBV6-6; CDR3 length: 15; CDR3 protein: CASRDRAGPQETQYF; CDR3 DNA: TGTGCCAGCAGGGACAGGGCGGGACCGCAAGAGACCCAGTACTTC
D gene: .; J gene: TRBJ1-2; clone size: .; V gene: TRBV29-1; CDR3 length: 14; CDR3 protein: CSADTPGTNYGYTF; CDR3 DNA: TGCAGCGCTGACACCCCCGGAACTAACTATGGCTACACCTTC
D gene: TRBD1; J gene: TRBJ1-2; clone size: few; V gene: TRBV29-1; CDR3 length: 14; CDR3 protein: CSVYSGTGDYGYTF; CDR3 DNA: TGCAGCGTTTATTCCGGGACAGGGGACTATGGCTACACCTTC
D gene: .; J gene: TRBJ1-1; clone size: few; V gene: TRBV13; CDR3 length: 12; CDR3 protein: CASRIGSTEAFF; CDR3 DNA: TGTGCCAGCCGAATTGGGAGCACTGAAGCTTTCTTT
D gene: .; J gene: TRBJ1-1; clone size: .; V gene: TRBV29-1; CDR3 length: 13; CDR3 protein: CSISGRGVAEAFF; CDR3 DNA: TGCAGCATCTCCGGGAGAGGAGTGGCTGAAGCTTTCTTT
D gene: .; J gene: TRBJ2-1; clone size: .; V gene: TRBV7-2; CDR3 length: 13; CDR3 protein: CASSTGHYNEQFF; CDR3 DNA: TGTGCCAGCAGCACGGGACACTACAATGAGCAGTTCTTC
D gene: .; J gene: TRBJ2-1; clone size: .; V gene: TRBV7-2; CDR3 length: 13; CDR3 protein: CASSRPLASEQFF; CDR3 DNA: TGTGCCAGCAGCCGGCCGCTAGCTTCTGAGCAGTTCTTC
D gene: .; J gene: TRBJ1-1; clone size: few; V gene: TRBV4-1; CDR3 length: 16; CDR3 protein: CASSPPWGPPNTEAFF; CDR3 DNA: TGCGCCAGCAGCCCCCCTTGGGGACCTCCGAACACTGAAGCTTTCTTT
D gene: .; J gene: TRBJ2-1; clone size: .; V gene: TRBV4-1; CDR3 length: 14; CDR3 protein: CASRQTKGRDEQFF; CDR3 DNA: TGCGCCAGCAGGCAAACCAAGGGACGAGATGAGCAGTTCTTC
D gene: .; J gene: TRBJ1-5; clone size: .; V gene: TRBV5-6; CDR3 length: 12; CDR3 protein: CASSLGNQPQHF; CDR3 DNA: TGTGCCAGCAGCTTGGGTAATCAGCCCCAGCATTTT
D gene: .; J gene: TRBJ1-2; clone size: few; V gene: TRBV29-1; CDR3 length: 14; CDR3 protein: CSVEGVRTVYGYTF; CDR3 DNA: TGCAGCGTTGAGGGGGTGAGGACAGTCTATGGCTACACCTTC
D gene: .; J gene: TRBJ2-2; clone size: few; V gene: TRBV29-1; CDR3 length: 13; CDR3 protein: CSVEGIDTGELFF; CDR3 DNA: TGCAGCGTTGAAGGCATCGACACCGGGGAGCTGTTTTTT
D gene: .; J gene: TRBJ2-1; clone size: .; V gene: TRBV29-1; CDR3 length: 14; CDR3 protein: CSVEGEDSYNEQFF; CDR3 DNA: TGCAGCGTTGAGGGGGAAGACTCTTACAATGAGCAGTTCTTC
D gene: .; J gene: TRBJ1-5; clone size: .; V gene: TRBV6-6; CDR3 length: 12; CDR3 protein: CASSTGNQPQHF; CDR3 DNA: TGTGCCAGCAGCACGGGCAATCAGCCCCAGCATTTT
D gene: TRBD1; J gene: TRBJ2-7; clone size: .; V gene: TRBV6-5; CDR3 length: 15; CDR3 protein: CASSRGQGELGEQYF; CDR3 DNA: TGTGCCAGCAGTCGTGGACAGGGAGAATTGGGCGAGCAGTACTTC
D gene: TRBD1; J gene: TRBJ1-1; clone size: .; V gene: TRBV9; CDR3 length: 15; CDR3 protein: CASSDRDRGPAEAFF; CDR3 DNA: TGTGCCAGCAGCGACCGGGACAGGGGGCCCGCTGAAGCTTTCTTT
D gene: .; J gene: TRBJ2-4; clone size: .; V gene: TRBV2; CDR3 length: 15; CDR3 protein: CASRIDSLSKNIQYF; CDR3 DNA: TGTGCCAGCAGAATAGACAGTCTGTCCAAAAACATTCAGTACTTC
D gene: .; J gene: TRBJ2-7; clone size: .; V gene: TRBV7-6; CDR3 length: 14; CDR3 protein: CASSLAAGAREQYF; CDR3 DNA: TGTGCCAGCAGCTTAGCGGCGGGGGCGCGGGAGCAGTACTTC
D gene: TRBD1; J gene: TRBJ1-1; clone size: .; V gene: TRBV5-1; CDR3 length: 13; CDR3 protein: CASSLQGAEGAFF; CDR3 DNA: TGCGCCAGCAGCCTCCAGGGGGCTGAGGGAGCTTTCTTT
D gene: TRBD1; J gene: TRBJ2-7; clone size: .; V gene: TRBV15; CDR3 length: 14; CDR3 protein: CATSMGQGAYEQYF; CDR3 DNA: TGTGCCACCAGCATGGGACAGGGGGCCTACGAGCAGTACTTC
D gene: TRBD1; J gene: TRBJ1-5; clone size: .; V gene: TRBV15; CDR3 length: 13; CDR3 protein: CATADRTTQPQHF; CDR3 DNA: TGTGCCACCGCGGACAGGACTACCCAGCCCCAGCATTTT
D gene: .; J gene: TRBJ1-1; clone size: .; V gene: TRBV27; CDR3 length: 15; CDR3 protein: CASSYSPGWGTEAFF; CDR3 DNA: TGTGCCAGCAGTTACTCACCAGGGTGGGGCACTGAAGCTTTCTTT
D gene: TRBD2; J gene: TRBJ2-3; clone size: few; V gene: TRBV30; CDR3 length: 19; CDR3 protein: CAWSALMGGRGNPTDTQYF; CDR3 DNA: TGTGCCTGGAGTGCCCTCATGGGCGGGCGGGGGAACCCCACAGATACGCAGTATTTT
D gene: .; J gene: TRBJ2-3; clone size: .; V gene: TRBV30; CDR3 length: 13; CDR3 protein: CAWSRGRTDTQYF; CDR3 DNA: TGTGCCTGGAGCAGGGGTAGGACAGATACGCAGTATTTT
D gene: .; J gene: TRBJ1-1; clone size: few; V gene: TRBV5-6; CDR3 length: 13; CDR3 protein: CASSFGGSPEAFF; CDR3 DNA: TGTGCCAGCAGCTTTGGGGGTAGTCCTGAAGCTTTCTTT
D gene: TRBD1; J gene: TRBJ1-1; clone size: few; V gene: TRBV30; CDR3 length: 13; CDR3 protein: CALRQGAKTEAFF; CDR3 DNA: TGTGCCCTACGACAGGGGGCGAAGACTGAAGCTTTCTTT
D gene: .; J gene: TRBJ2-5; clone size: .; V gene: TRBV29-1; CDR3 length: 15; CDR3 protein: CSVEGLAGFRETQYF; CDR3 DNA: TGCAGCGTTGAAGGTTTGGCAGGGTTTAGAGAGACCCAGTACTTC
D gene: .; J gene: TRBJ1-5; clone size: .; V gene: TRBV29-1; CDR3 length: 15; CDR3 protein: CSVAGSGGGNQPQHF; CDR3 DNA: TGCAGCGTTGCCGGGTCGGGAGGCGGCAATCAGCCCCAGCATTTT
D gene: .; J gene: TRBJ2-3; clone size: few; V gene: TRBV19; CDR3 length: 14; CDR3 protein: CASSSAGGTDTQYF; CDR3 DNA: TGTGCCAGTAGCTCGGCAGGGGGCACAGATACGCAGTATTTT